These 21 T cell receptor beta chains came from one sample sequenced in a study of T cell responses to AZD1222 COVID-19 vaccine. Here immunoSEQ multiplex PCR was the method, and the copy in TCRdb shows in-frame clones only, minus some. The sample holds about 120,000 clones, around 90% seen once. Source: peripheral blood, taken on day 0 of AZD1222 vaccination. Source of these receptors: an adult in good health.

Only one count was recorded for this clone. The V and J genes are TRBV3-1 (or the pseudogene TRBV3-2) and TRBJ2-2; TRBD1 might be the D (6 bases). CDR1 is LGHDT, CDR2 YNNKEL, per germline (reference sequence). The germline V and J ends were trimmed by 2 bases and 4 bases, with 8 bases remaining between them. This CDR3 comprises 14 residues. CDR3 in DNA: TGTGCCAGCAGCCAATGGGGGCCCACCGGGGAGCTGTTTTTT. It codes for CASSQWGPTGELFF.

The table lists this clone with a count of one. CDR3 DNA sequence: TGTGCCAGCAGCTCTACTCGGACAGGGTCCTACAATGAGCAGTTCTTC. Its translation is CASSSTRTGSYNEQFF. V and J are TRBV7-8 and TRBJ2-1; 8 nucleotides match TRBD1. J lost 1 base, V lost 4 bases, and 6 bases had no gene match. Germline lookup yields CDR1 SGHVS and CDR2 FQNEAQ. The CDR3 sequence is 16 residues long.

This clone was observed a few times. This chain links TRBV2 with TRBJ2-1; D is ambiguous. CDR1 and CDR2 from the germline V gene are SNHLY and FYNNEI. The CDR3 has 14 residues. Trimming removed 4 bases at V and 2 bases at J, with 9 bases between. CDR3 sequence: CASSARRTYNEQFF. The DNA for the CDR3 is TGTGCCAGCAGTGCCAGGCGTACCTACAATGAGCAGTTCTTC.

This chain connects TRBV18 to TRBJ1-2; TRBD1 is a possible D gene (6 bases). Looked up from germline, CDR1 is KGHSH and CDR2 is LQKENI. The CDR3 covers 15 residues. With 3 bases removed from V and 2 bases from J, the gap between germline ends came to 13 bases. The CDR3 region is CASSPRGDINYGYTF. The CDR3 nucleotides read TGTGCCAGCTCACCGCGAGGGGACATAAACTATGGCTACACCTTC.

The chain links TRBV18 to TRBJ2-2; possibly TRBD1 for D (6 bases). Looked up from germline, CDR1 is KGHSH and CDR2 is LQKENI. With 0 bases removed from V and 6 bases from J, the gap between germline ends came to 14 bases. The CDR3 is 16 amino acids. The DNA for the CDR3 is TGTGCCAGCTCACCACCGAGTACAGGGATATCCGGGGAGCTGTTTTTT. This gives the protein CASSPPSTGISGELFF.

Written as DNA, the CDR3 is TGCGCCAGCAGCCAGGCCCAGGGCGCCTATAATTCACCCCTCCACTTT. It translates to CASSQAQGAYNSPLHF. The J gene is TRBJ1-6, the V gene TRBV5-1, with D possibly being TRBD1 (5 bases). Looked up from germline, CDR1 is SGHRS and CDR2 is YFSETQ. Trimming pared 4 bases from V and 2 bases from J, leaving 13 bases between. This CDR3 spans 16 amino acids.

V is TRBV18 and J is TRBJ2-7; TRBD2 aligns across 15 bases. Germline loops: CDR1 KGHSH, CDR2 LQKENI. The CDR3 runs 17 residues. The J segment lost 6 bases and the V segment lost 6 bases, leaving 12 bases of the junction unmatched. Here the CDR3 DNA reads TGTGCCAGCTCGCCTCCGGGACTAGCGGGAGGTTCTGGCGAGCAGTACTTC. It yields the protein CASSPPGLAGGSGEQYF.

This chain uses TRBV4-1 with TRBJ2-7; D ambiguous. This CDR3 is 12 amino acids long. V shed 0 bases and J shed 9 bases, with 9 bases lying between them. Germline CDR1 is MGHRA and CDR2 is YSYEKL. CDR3 sequence reads: CASSQDGRSQYF. CDR3 nucleotide sequence: TGCGCCAGCAGCCAAGATGGCAGATCGCAGTACTTC.

The chain recombines TRBV2 with TRBJ2-3; TRBD2 agrees at 10 bases. In germline, CDR1 is SNHLY, CDR2 FYNNEI. This CDR3 has 13 residues. J lost 3 bases, V lost 8 bases, and 2 bases had no gene match. The CDR3 region is CASVSGGTDTQYF. The CDR3 nucleotides read TGTGCCAGCGTTAGCGGGGGGACAGATACGCAGTATTTT.

J is TRBJ1-5 and V is TRBV3-1 (or the pseudogene TRBV3-2); 8 bases are shared with TRBD1. This CDR3 is 14 amino acids long. Germline CDR1 LGHDT, CDR2 YNNKEL (reference sequence). V was clipped by 2 bases and J by 5 bases; unmatched bases: 2. The CDR3 DNA reads as TGTGCCAGCAGCCAAAGACAGGGGCATCAGCCCCAGCATTTT. Protein sequence: CASSQRQGHQPQHF.

This clone was observed once. The rearrangement joins TRBV6-2 or TRBV6-3 to TRBJ2-1, with 7 positions matching TRBD1. With V trimmed by 6 bases and J by 0 bases, 2 bases remained unmatched. The CDR3 is 14 amino acids. Germline values: CDR1 MNHEY, CDR2 SVGEGT. CDR3 nucleotides: TGTGCCAGCAGCCCAGGGGGCTCCTACAATGAGCAGTTCTTC. Protein: CASSPGGSYNEQFF.

The chain employs TRBV5-1 and TRBJ2-1, with TRBD2 identical over 11 bases. CDR3 size: 16 residues. Germline-derived CDR1 and CDR2 are SGHRS and YFSETQ. V lost 0 bases to trimming and J lost 8 bases; unmatched junction nucleotides: 7. CDR3 coding DNA: TGCGCCAGCAGCTTGGGTACTAGCGGGAGTAGATATGAGCAGTTCTTC. As protein: CASSLGTSGSRYEQFF. Drawing the rest from reference TRBV5-1 and TRBJ2-1, the complete variable domain is KAGVTQTPRYLIKTRGQQVTLSCSPISGHRSVSWYQQTPGQGLQFLFEYFSETQRNKGNFPGRFSGRQFSNSRSEMNVSTLELGDSALYLCASSLGTSGSRYEQFFGPGTRLTVL.

The chain joins TRBV6-4 to TRBJ2-7, with TRBD2 identical over 13 bases. CDR3 length equals 15 residues. Germline V gene lookup returns CDR1 MRHNA and CDR2 SNTAGT. The ends lost 6 bases at V and 2 bases at J; junction bases unmatched: 4. The CDR3 loop reads CASSRLAGGTYEQYF. The CDR3 DNA sequence: TGTGCCAGCAGCCGACTAGCGGGGGGAACCTACGAGCAGTACTTC.

This chain connects TRBV12-3 or TRBV12-4 to TRBJ1-2, with D possibly TRBD1 on 5 matching bases. V gave up 3 bases and J gave up 3 bases, with 8 bases separating them. This CDR3 is built from 13 residues. CDR3 DNA sequence: TGTGCCAGCAGTTTTATGGGGGACTATGGCTACACCTTC. Protein product: CASSFMGDYGYTF.

The V and J genes are TRBV9 and TRBJ2-3; 7 nucleotides agree with TRBD1. Germline loops: CDR1 SGDLS, CDR2 YYNGEE. With V trimmed by 0 bases and J by 0 bases, 4 bases remained unmatched. The CDR3 has 16 amino acids. CDR3 protein: CASSVAPGGSTDTQYF. As DNA, the CDR3 is TGTGCCAGCAGCGTAGCCCCAGGGGGAAGCACAGATACGCAGTATTTT.

The gene calls are TRBV6-4 and TRBJ2-1, with 12 bases that match TRBD2. CDR3 length: 16 amino acids. V was clipped by 2 bases and J by 7 bases; unmatched bases: 6. The germline V gene has CDR1 MRHNA and CDR2 SNTAGT. In DNA form, the CDR3 reads TGTGCCAGCAGTGACATGACTAGCGGGAGTAGAAATGAGCAGTTCTTC. It encodes CASSDMTSGSRNEQFF.

This clone was counted between two and nine times. This chain joins TRBV5-4 and TRBJ2-5; D is ambiguous. The germline V gene has CDR1 SGHNT and CDR2 YYREEE (reference sequence). The germline V and J ends were trimmed by 0 bases and 0 bases, with 6 bases remaining between them. The CDR3 runs 14 residues. CDR3 sequence: CASSLAANQETQYF. As DNA, the CDR3 is TGTGCCAGCAGCTTGGCGGCAAACCAAGAGACCCAGTACTTC.

This chain connects TRBV4-1 to TRBJ1-2, with unresolved D. Germline V CDR1 and CDR2: MGHRA, YSYEKL. V was clipped by 1 base and J by 0 bases, with 9 bases between them. The CDR3 consists of 15 residues. As DNA, the CDR3 is TGCGCCAGCAGCCAAGGGGCAGTAGCTAACTATGGCTACACCTTC. Protein product: CASSQGAVANYGYTF.

This clone appeared once. The V call is TRBV10-3, the J call TRBJ1-1; D is perhaps TRBD1 (5 bases). In germline, CDR1 is ENHRY, CDR2 SYGVKD. The CDR3 covers 16 residues. V dropped 2 bases and J dropped 3 bases, with 16 bases sitting between them. The CDR3 is CAISEVWGSGDTEAFF. CDR3 bases: TGTGCCATCAGTGAGGTGTGGGGCAGTGGGGACACTGAAGCTTTCTTT.

This clone was detected only a few times. V and J are TRBV5-1 and TRBJ1-6; 7 bases are shared with TRBD1. The CDR3 length is 16 residues. CDR1 is SGHRS, CDR2 YFSETQ, per germline. V shed 3 bases and J 0 bases; nucleotides not matched to a gene: 3. CDR3 nucleotide sequence: TGCGCCAGCAGCTCCACAGGGGTCTCCTATAATTCACCCCTCCACTTT. Protein: CASSSTGVSYNSPLHF.

V is TRBV4-2 and J is TRBJ2-3, with D perhaps TRBD1 or TRBD2 (5 bases each). Germline V gene lookup returns CDR1 LGHNA and CDR2 YNFKEQ. The CDR3 covers 18 residues. Trimming removed 3 bases from V and 0 bases from J, with 19 bases in between. CDR3 region: CASSQREQVLTSTDTQYF. DNA of the CDR3: TGTGCCAGCAGCCAGAGGGAACAGGTGTTAACTAGCACAGATACGCAGTATTTT.